This TCR beta chain was profiled in a study of Graves' ophthalmopathy and Graves' hyperthyroidism. In the study overall: At initial diagnosis, peripheral blood was obtained, and this preceded any treatment.

A volume of 9.5 to 10 ml of fresh peripheral blood supplied the PBMCs. Germline assignment: CDR1 SNHLY and CDR2 FYNNEI. The V gene lost 10 bases and the J gene lost 2 bases, with 14 bases spanning the gap. The CDR3 covers 13 residues. For repertoire sequencing, the TCR beta CDR3 regions were amplified from RNA transcripts. HTBI primers served in a first-round RT-PCR, which a second-round multiplex PCR followed. Each CDR3 protein is one row after TCRdb ran MiXCR on the multiplex PCR reads. The sample yields about 700,000 distinct CDR3 sequences, just over 40% seen once. The receptor was isolated from an adult man with Graves' ophthalmopathy. The specimen sequenced was peripheral blood. This rearrangement joins TRBV2 to TRBJ1-2; D is unclear. The CDR3 protein is CAIPNGPNYGYTF. The CDR3 coding sequence is TGTGCCATCCCGAACGGCCCAAACTATGGCTACACCTTC.